This T cell receptor (beta chain) was sequenced during a study of T cell clonotyping in hematopoietic cell transplantation. The wider study: Cytoreduction preceded collection of pretransplant recipient samples.

Time point reported: recipient sample about 28 days before transplant, after cytoreduction. The data were produced by immunoSEQ multiplex PCR, yet TCRdb's version contains in-frame clones alone and is incomplete. The table records roughly 80,000 clones, 90% to 96% of them present only once. Overall study results and limits: No sorting was done, leaving CD4 and CD8 contributions mixed. Graft donor and pretransplant recipient Inverse Simpson Index values predicted broader posttransplant TCR diversity. Pathologically expanded recipient clonotypes increased progressively from day 30 to day 180 as diversity fell.

On this clone itself: The antigen is unknown.

Source: peripheral blood mononuclear cells, taken before stem cell transplant. The TCR comes from a woman between 50 and 59 years old with acute myeloid leukemia. Some clones in this sample may be carry-over from other donors' samples.

CDR3 DNA sequence: TGTGCCAGCAGTGATGCGGGCGCGAACTCGGTTGGCTACACCTTC. Translation: CASSDAGANSVGYTF. This chain connects TRBV25-1 to TRBJ1-2; D gene uncertain. Between the trimmed V and J ends, which lost 3 bases and 7 bases, there was a span of 18 bases. Looked up from germline, CDR1 is MGHDK and CDR2 is SYGVNS. CDR3 size: 15 residues.